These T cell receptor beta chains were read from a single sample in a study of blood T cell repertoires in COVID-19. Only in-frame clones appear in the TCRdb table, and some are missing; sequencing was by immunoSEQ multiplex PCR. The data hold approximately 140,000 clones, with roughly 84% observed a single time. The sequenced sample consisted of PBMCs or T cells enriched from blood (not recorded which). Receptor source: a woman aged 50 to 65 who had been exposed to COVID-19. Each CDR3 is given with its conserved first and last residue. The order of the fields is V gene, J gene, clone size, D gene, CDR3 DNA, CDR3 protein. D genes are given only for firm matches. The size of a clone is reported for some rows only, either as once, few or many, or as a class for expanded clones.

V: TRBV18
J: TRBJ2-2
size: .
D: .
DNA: TGTGCCAGCTCACCCGGACAGCGTGGGAGGGCCGGGGAGCTGTTTTTT
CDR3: CASSPGQRGRAGELFF

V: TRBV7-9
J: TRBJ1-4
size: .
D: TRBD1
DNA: TGTGCCAGCAGCTTGGACAGGGTCGGCAAACTGTTTTTT
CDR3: CASSLDRVGKLFF

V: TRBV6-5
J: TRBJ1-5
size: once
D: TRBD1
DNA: TGTGCCACCCGGGACAGAGCTTATCAGCCCCAGCATTTT
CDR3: CATRDRAYQPQHF

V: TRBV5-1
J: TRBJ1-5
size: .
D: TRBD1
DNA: TGCGCCAGCAGCTTGGCCGGGACAGTCAATCAGCCCCAGCATTTT
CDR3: CASSLAGTVNQPQHF

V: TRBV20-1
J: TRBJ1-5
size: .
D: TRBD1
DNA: TGCAGTGCTAGTACAGGGGATCAGCCCCAGCATTTT
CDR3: CSASTGDQPQHF

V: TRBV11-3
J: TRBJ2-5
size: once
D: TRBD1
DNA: TGTGCCAGCAGCCGGACAGGGGGCGAGGGGACCCAGTACTTC
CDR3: CASSRTGGEGTQYF

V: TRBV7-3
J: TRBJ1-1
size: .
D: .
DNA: TGTGCCAGCAGGGCATCGACAGTGAACACTGAAGCTTTCTTT
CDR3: CASRASTVNTEAFF

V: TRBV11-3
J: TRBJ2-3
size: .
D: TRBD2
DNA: TGTGCCAGCAGCTTCGGGGGGAGGAAAATAGATACGCAGTATTTT
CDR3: CASSFGGRKIDTQYF

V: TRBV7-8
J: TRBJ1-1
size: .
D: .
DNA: TGTGCCAGCAGCCGAGTAGGGGCGCTTCAAGCTTTCTTT
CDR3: CASSRVGALQAFF

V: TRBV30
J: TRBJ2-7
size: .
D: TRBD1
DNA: TGTGCCTGGACTTCGACAGGGCCGGACGAGCAGTACTTC
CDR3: CAWTSTGPDEQYF

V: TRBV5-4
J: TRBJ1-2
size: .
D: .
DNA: TGTGCCAGCAGCTTGGCACTCCGACAGCATGGCTACACCTTC
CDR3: CASSLALRQHGYTF

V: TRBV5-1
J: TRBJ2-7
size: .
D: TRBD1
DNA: TGCGCCAGCAAAACCGGGACAGGGCATAAGGAGCAGTACTTC
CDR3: CASKTGTGHKEQYF

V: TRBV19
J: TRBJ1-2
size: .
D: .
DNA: TGTGCCAGTAGTGCCCGGACAGAACGTAACTATGGCTACACCTTC
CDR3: CASSARTERNYGYTF

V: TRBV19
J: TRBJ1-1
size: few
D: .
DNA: TGTGCCAGTAGTATAGAATACGGCGGTGAAGCTTTCTTT
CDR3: CASSIEYGGEAFF

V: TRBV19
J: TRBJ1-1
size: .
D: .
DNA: TGTGCCAGTAGTCCAATGACAGGAAAGGGAACTGAAGCTTTCTTT
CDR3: CASSPMTGKGTEAFF

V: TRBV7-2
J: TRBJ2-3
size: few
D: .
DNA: TGTGCCAGCAGCTCCCCGGGGGTAAGCACAGATACGCAGTATTTT
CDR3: CASSSPGVSTDTQYF

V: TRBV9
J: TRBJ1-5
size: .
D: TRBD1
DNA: TGTGCCAGCAGCGGGACAGGGGTCAGCAATCAGCCCCAGCATTTT
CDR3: CASSGTGVSNQPQHF

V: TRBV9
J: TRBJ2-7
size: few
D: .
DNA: TGTGCCAGCAGCGTAGCAGGGACATCCTACGAGCAGTACTTC
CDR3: CASSVAGTSYEQYF

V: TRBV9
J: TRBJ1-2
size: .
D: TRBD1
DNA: TGTGCCAGCAGCGTAGGGTCCCAGGGGGCAGGGGGCTACACCTTC
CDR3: CASSVGSQGAGGYTF

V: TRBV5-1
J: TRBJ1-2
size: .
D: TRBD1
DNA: TGCGCCAGCAGCTGGACAGGGGCTAACTATGGCTACACCTTC
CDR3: CASSWTGANYGYTF

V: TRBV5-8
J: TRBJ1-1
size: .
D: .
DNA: TGTGCCAGCAGAAACAGGGCTTCTGAAGCTTTCTTT
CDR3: CASRNRASEAFF

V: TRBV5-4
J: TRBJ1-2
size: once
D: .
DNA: TGTGCCAGCAAGCTTGGGGGGGGCTTCGGGAACTATGGCTACACCTTC
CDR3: CASKLGGGFGNYGYTF

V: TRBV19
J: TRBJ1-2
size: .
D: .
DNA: TGTGCCAGCTGGCAGTATGGCTACACCTTC
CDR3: CASWQYGYTF

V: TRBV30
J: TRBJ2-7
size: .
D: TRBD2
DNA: TGTGCCTGGAGTGCGCTAGCGGGGACCTACGAGCAGTACTTC
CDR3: CAWSALAGTYEQYF

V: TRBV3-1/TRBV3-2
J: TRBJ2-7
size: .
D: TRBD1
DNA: TGTGCCAGCAGCCAGGCATCGGGACAGGGGGCCTCCTACGAGCAGTACTTC
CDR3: CASSQASGQGASYEQYF

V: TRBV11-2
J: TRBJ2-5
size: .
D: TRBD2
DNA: TGTGCCAGCAGCCCGACGGGCGGGGGTTACCAAGAGACCCAGTACTTC
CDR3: CASSPTGGGYQETQYF

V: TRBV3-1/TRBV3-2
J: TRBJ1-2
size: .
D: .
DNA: TGTGCCAGCAGCCTGTCCGGGGGGAAGGGCTATGGCTACACCTTC
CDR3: CASSLSGGKGYGYTF

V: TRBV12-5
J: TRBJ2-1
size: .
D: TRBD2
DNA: TGTGCTAGTGGTTTGGTCCTAGCGGGAGGGCACGATGAGCAGTTCTTC
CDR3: CASGLVLAGGHDEQFF

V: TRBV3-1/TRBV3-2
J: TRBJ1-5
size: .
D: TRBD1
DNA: TGTGCCAGCAGCCTCGGACAGGGGGGCAATCAGCCCCAGCATTTT
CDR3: CASSLGQGGNQPQHF

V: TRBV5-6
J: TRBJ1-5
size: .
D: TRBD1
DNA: TGTGCCAGCAGCTGGGGACAGGGGGCTGCGGGCAATCAGCCCCAGCATTTT
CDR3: CASSWGQGAAGNQPQHF

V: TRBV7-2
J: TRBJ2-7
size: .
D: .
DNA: TGTGCCAGCAGCTTAAAAGTAGCGGCCGAGCAGTACTTC
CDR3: CASSLKVAAEQYF

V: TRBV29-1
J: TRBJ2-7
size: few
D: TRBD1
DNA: TGCAGCGTCGAGGGTGGACAGGGGAGGTCGCGAGACTACGAGCAGTACTTC
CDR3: CSVEGGQGRSRDYEQYF

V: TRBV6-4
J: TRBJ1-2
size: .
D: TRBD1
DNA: TGTGCCAGCAGTGACTCCCAGGGGGCCTCTGGCTACACCTTC
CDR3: CASSDSQGASGYTF

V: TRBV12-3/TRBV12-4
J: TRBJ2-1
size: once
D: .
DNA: TGTGCCAGCAGTATCGCTAGTGGGAATGAGCAGTTCTTC
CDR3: CASSIASGNEQFF

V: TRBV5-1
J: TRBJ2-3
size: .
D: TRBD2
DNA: TGCGCCAGCAGCTTCGCGGGGGGGCGAGGAGATACGCAGTATTTT
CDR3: CASSFAGGRGDTQYF

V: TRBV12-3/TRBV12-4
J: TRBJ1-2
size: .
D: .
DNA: TGTGCCAGCAGTTTAGGCAGGGTGAATGGCTACACCTTC
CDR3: CASSLGRVNGYTF

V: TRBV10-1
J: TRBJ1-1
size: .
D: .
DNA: TGCGCCAGCAGTTTACCGGGAGGAACTGAAGCTTTCTTT
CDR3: CASSLPGGTEAFF

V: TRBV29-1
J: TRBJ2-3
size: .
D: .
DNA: TGCAGCGTTAAACTCCCCTCTAGGGGAGGACTCAGGGCAGATACGCAGTATTTT
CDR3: CSVKLPSRGGLRADTQYF

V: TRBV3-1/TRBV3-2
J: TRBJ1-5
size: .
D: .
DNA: TGTGCCAGCAGCCAAGCGGGGGGGGCTGGCAATCAGCCCCAGCATTTT
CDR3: CASSQAGGAGNQPQHF

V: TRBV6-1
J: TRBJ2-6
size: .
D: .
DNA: TGTGCCAGCAGTGAAACTTTCTCTGGGGCCAACGTCCTGACTTTC
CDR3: CASSETFSGANVLTF

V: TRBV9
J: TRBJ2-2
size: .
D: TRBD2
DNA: TGTGCCAGCAGCTTGAACCCGAGGACTAGCGGGAGCGCGAACACCGGGGAGCTGTTTTTT
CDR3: CASSLNPRTSGSANTGELFF

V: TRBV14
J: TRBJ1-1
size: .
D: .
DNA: TGTGCCAGCAGCCAAGCTGGGGCCCATTTGGCTTTCTTT
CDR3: CASSQAGAHLAFF

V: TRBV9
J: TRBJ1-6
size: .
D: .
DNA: TGTGCCAGCAGCGTAGAGTTAGCTTCACCCCTCCACTTT
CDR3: CASSVELASPLHF

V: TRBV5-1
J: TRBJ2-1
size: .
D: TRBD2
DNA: TGCGCCAGCAGCTTGCGGCTGCGGGGGGGCCGAAGCTCCTACAATGAGCAGTTCTTC
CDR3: CASSLRLRGGRSSYNEQFF